The TCR beta chain described here comes from a study of T-cell memory formation after mild COVID-19. Study at large: For the most part, TCR clusters were specific to one donor.

The study's findings and limits: For contracting clones, CD4+ ones sat mainly in CM and EM, CD8+ in EMRA. The authors left the SARS-CoV-2 specificity of second-wave clones peaking on day 37 unconfirmed.

TCRdb reprocessed the 5' RACE reads via MiXCR and lists one record per CDR3 protein. Of tens of thousands of distinct CDR3 sequences in the sample, less than 15% were seen once. This clonotype was seen many times. What it recognizes is unknown. V shed 11 bases and J shed 2 bases, with 9 bases lying between them. Per the germline V gene, CDR1 is SNHLY and CDR2 is FYNNEI. The length of the CDR3 is 11 residues. This TCR came from a man aged 18 to 30 who had mild COVID-19 (a few samples of this study predate the infection). Cell type and time point are not known. The rearrangement uses TRBV2 and TRBJ1-1, with D maybe TRBD1 (5 bases). Input material: PBMCs or a T cell subset sorted from them (not recorded which). CDR3 amino acids: CAVRGNTEAFF. CDR3 coding DNA: TGTGCCGTTAGGGGTAACACTGAAGCTTTCTTT.